Below, 18 T cell receptor beta chains from the same sample are listed, as sequenced in a study of blood T cells in healthy people across ages. Sample-barcoded 5' priming and a J-beta primer mix drove a second PCR of roughly 7 to 11 cycles. TCRdb redid the calling of the 5' RACE reads with MiXCR, one entry per CDR3 protein. The sample consists of just under 550,000 distinct CDR3 sequences, about 24% of them appearing once. These data were likewise used in another study, on T cells of mothers and their children.

The sequencing input was blood. These receptors came from a boy aged 5-17 years in good health.

This clonotype was seen a few times. The chain uses TRBV7-2 and TRBJ2-4, with a tentative D call TRBD1 (5 bases). The CDR3 is 14 amino acids. Per the germline V gene, CDR1 is SGHTA and CDR2 is FQGNSA. Trimming cost V 1 base and J 5 bases, with 9 bases left between them. CDR3 sequence reads: CASSLVVRENIQYF. The DNA of the CDR3 is TGTGCCAGCAGCTTAGTGGTCAGGGAAAACATTCAGTACTTC.

The J gene is TRBJ2-5, the V gene TRBV3-1, with 9 bases aligning to TRBD1. From germline, CDR1 is LGHDT and CDR2 YNNKEL (reference sequence). Germline trimming cut 5 bases from V and 6 bases from J; bases unmatched to any gene: 4. The CDR3 loop spans 13 amino acids. The CDR3 coding sequence is TGTGCCAGCAGCGCGGACAGGGGACAGACCCAGTACTTC. It encodes CASSADRGQTQYF.

This clonotype came up many times. The V and J genes are TRBV7-3 and TRBJ2-4; D is ambiguous. V was shortened by 5 bases and J by 1 base, with 6 bases between the two germline ends. The CDR3 has 13 amino acids. Germline V gene data show CDR1 as SGHTA and CDR2 as FQGTGA. The CDR3 protein is CASSLTAKNIQYF. The CDR3 DNA reads TGTGCCAGCAGCCTGACCGCCAAAAACATTCAGTACTTC. The variable domain in full, with the rest retrieved from reference TRBV7-3 and TRBJ2-4, is GAGVSQTPSNKVTEKGKYVELRCDPISGHTALYWYRQSLGQGPEFLIYFQGTGAADDSGLPNDRFFAVRPEGSVSTLKIQRTERGDSAVYLCASSLTAKNIQYFGAGTRLSVL.

This clonotype has more than one count but fewer than ten. The V gene is TRBV4-3, the J gene TRBJ2-5, with 9 bases matching TRBD2. The J call is uncertain, as TRBJ2-1 better fits the DNA end. The germline CDR1 and CDR2 sequences are LGHNA and YSLEER. The CDR3 length is 15 residues. For the CDR3, the DNA is TGCGCCAGCAGCCCGAAGCGGGGGGTCTACAATGAGCAGTTCTTC. This translates into CASSPKRGVYNEQFF.

There are a few counts of this clonotype. The genes are TRBV11-2 and TRBJ2-5, with 12 bases matching TRBD2. V lost 2 bases, J lost 5 bases, and 12 bases stayed unmatched. The CDR3 runs 18 residues. From germline, CDR1 is SGHAT and CDR2 FQNNGV. For the CDR3, the DNA is TGTGCCAGCAGCTTAATTCCCGCGACTAGCGGGGGCGAGGAGACCCAGTACTTC. Its protein is CASSLIPATSGGEETQYF.

This clonotype has only a few counts. V gene TRBV3-1 combines with J gene TRBJ1-5, with D hard to call. CDR1 is LGHDT, CDR2 YNNKEL, per germline (reference sequence). The CDR3 consists of 14 residues. V lost 1 base, J lost 5 bases, and 9 bases lay in between. The CDR3 bases are TGTGCCAGCAGCCAAGGCTACCGTGATCAGCCCCAGCATTTT. Encoded protein: CASSQGYRDQPQHF. Looking up the rest from reference TRBV3-1 and TRBJ1-5 gives the full variable domain: DTAVSQTPKYLVTQMGNDKSIKCEQNLGHDTMYWYKQDSKKFLKIMFSYNNKELIINETVPNRFSPKSPDKAHLNLHINSLELGDSAVYFCASSQGYRDQPQHFGDGTRLSIL.

V gene TRBV20-1 combines with J gene TRBJ1-1; D is perhaps TRBD1 (6 bases). CDR1 and CDR2 (germline): DFQATT, SNEGSKA (reference sequence). V lost 2 bases and J lost 4, with 14 bases in between. The CDR3 contains 14 residues. The CDR3 spells CSARWGGAVTEAFF. The CDR3 DNA reads TGCAGTGCTAGATGGGGGGGCGCGGTCACTGAAGCTTTCTTT.

The V and J genes are TRBV9 and TRBJ2-5; D is unresolved. The J call could be wrong; TRBJ2-1 is a better fit for the DNA end. The CDR3 sequence is 15 residues long. The germline V gene encodes CDR1 SGDLS and CDR2 YYNGEE. As DNA, the CDR3 is TGTGCCAGCAGCGTAGGTGGAGCCCGGCCCGATGAGCAGTTCTTC. This translates into CASSVGGARPDEQFF.

The chain has TRBV28 and TRBJ2-3; 9 bases are a match to TRBD2. Germline lookup yields CDR1 MDHEN and CDR2 SYDVKM. This CDR3 region has 18 residues. V was clipped by 2 bases and J by 2 bases; unmatched bases: 11. The CDR3 DNA is TGTGCCAGCAGTTTAGGAGGAGCGGGGGGCAGGACCACAGATACGCAGTATTTT. Its translation: CASSLGGAGGRTTDTQYF.

Concerning this clonotype itself: The junction differs from germline at one of its ends, possibly a read error. This chain uses TRBV29-1 with TRBJ2-3, with 10 nucleotides matching TRBD2. Germline CDR1 SQVTM, CDR2 ANQGSEA. The CDR3 totals 14 residues. CDR3 loop: CSARGLAATNTQYF. The CDR3 DNA reads TGCAGCGCCCGAGGACTAGCGGCCACAAATACGCAGTATTTT.

V usage is TRBV5-6 and J usage is TRBJ2-1; TRBD2 agrees at 13 bases. This CDR3 contains 21 residues. Trimming took 3 bases from V and 1 from J; bases not matched to a gene: 16. The germline V gene has CDR1 SGHDT and CDR2 YYEEEE. This chain's CDR3 is CASSSNLWTSGGPYSYNEQFF. In DNA form, the CDR3 reads TGTGCCAGCAGCTCCAACCTATGGACTAGCGGGGGCCCTTATTCCTACAATGAGCAGTTCTTC. The full variable domain, completed using reference TRBV5-6 and TRBJ2-1, is DAGVTQSPTHLIKTRGQQVTLRCSPKSGHDTVSWYQQALGQGPQFIFQYYEEEERQRGNFPDRFSGHQFPNYSSELNVNALLLGDSALYLCASSSNLWTSGGPYSYNEQFFGPGTRLTVL.

V gene TRBV7-2 combines with J gene TRBJ2-7; D might be TRBD2 (7 bases). There are 15 residues in the CDR3. V lost 1 base, J lost 3 bases, and 13 bases lay in between. Germline lookup yields CDR1 SGHTA and CDR2 FQGNSA. The CDR3 protein is CASSLVQGGDYEQYF. In nucleotides, the CDR3 is TGTGCCAGCAGCTTAGTACAGGGAGGGGACTACGAGCAGTACTTC.

There are a few counts of this clonotype. The chain couples TRBV4-3 to TRBJ1-6; no reliable D call. The CDR3 spans 15 residues. Germline-derived CDR1 and CDR2 are LGHNA and YSLEER. Trimming pared 0 bases from V and 10 bases from J, leaving 13 bases between. The CDR3 here is CASSQDLRIGSPLHF. In nucleotides, the CDR3 is TGCGCCAGCAGCCAAGATTTAAGGATTGGGTCACCCCTCCACTTT.

This clonotype was seen ten or more times. The chain uses TRBV7-6 and TRBJ1-1; D uncertain. Trimming removed 5 bases from V and 1 base from J, with 8 bases in between. The CDR3 length is 13 residues. CDR1 SGHVS and CDR2 FNYEAQ come from the germline V gene. This CDR3 is CASSRTTNTEAFF. CDR3 coding DNA: TGTGCCAGCAGCCGTACAACGAACACTGAAGCTTTCTTT.

This clonotype was counted a few times. CDR3: CASSRTLSYEQYF. As DNA, the CDR3 is TGTGCCAGCTCCCGGACGTTATCCTACGAGCAGTACTTC. The chain recombines TRBV27 with TRBJ2-7, with D hard to call. The CDR3 runs to 13 residues. Germline V gene data show CDR1 as MNHEY and CDR2 as SMNVEV (reference sequence). The V end was cut by 8 bases, the J end by 1 base, with 12 bases between.

The chain couples TRBV14 to TRBJ1-1; no clear D gene. V gave up 1 base and J gave up 0 bases, with 12 bases separating them. Germline loops: CDR1 SGHDN, CDR2 FVKESK. The CDR3 length is 16 residues. The chain's CDR3 is CASSQGAHNMNTEAFF. For the CDR3, the DNA is TGTGCCAGCAGCCAAGGGGCCCATAACATGAACACTGAAGCTTTCTTT. The full variable domain, completed using reference TRBV14 and TRBJ1-1, is EAGVTQFPSHSVIEKGQTVTLRCDPISGHDNLYWYRRVMGKEIKFLLHFVKESKQDESGMPNNRFLAERTGGTYSTLKVQPAELEDSGVYFCASSQGAHNMNTEAFFGQGTRLTVV.

This clonotype was detected a few times. V usage is TRBV6-2 or TRBV6-3 and J usage is TRBJ1-1; TRBD1 matches 8 bases. V shed 0 bases, J shed 1 base, and the junction held 1 base outside the gene matches. The CDR3 loop spans 15 amino acids. Germline V CDR1 and CDR2: MNHEY, SVGEGT. CDR3 bases: TGTGCCAGCAGTTACTCGGGACAGGCGAACACTGAAGCTTTCTTT. It codes for CASSYSGQANTEAFF.

This clonotype was recorded a few times. This rearrangement joins TRBV4-2 to TRBJ1-5; TRBD1 agrees at 7 bases. The CDR3 length is 15 residues. V shed 0 bases and J 5 bases; nucleotides not matched to a gene: 4. CDR1 is LGHNA, CDR2 YNFKEQ, per germline. CDR3 bases: TGTGCCAGCAGCCAAGACTGGACAGGTGATCAGCCCCAGCATTTT. Encoded protein: CASSQDWTGDQPQHF.